This entry features one T cell receptor (beta chain) sequence. TCRdb keeps only in-frame clones here, not all; method: immunoSEQ multiplex PCR. Here the sample spans 60,000 or so clones, 94% being singletons. The data belong to a study of preoperative IRX-2 immunotherapy in early breast cancer. Treatment indicated: preoperative locoregional IRX-2 cytokine immunotherapy. Patients received preoperative, locoregional IRX-2 cytokine immunotherapy in a phase Ib study. The CDR3 sequence is 13 residues long. V was clipped by 0 bases and J by 2 bases, with 5 bases between them. Germline lookup yields CDR1 SGHAT and CDR2 FQNNGV.

The specimen was collected from a patient treated with IRX-2 immunotherapy. The receptor was derived from a human donor with breast cancer. The chain combines TRBV11-2 with TRBJ2-7; D is unclear. The CDR3 sequence is CASSLEVTYEQYF. CDR3 DNA sequence: TGTGCCAGCAGCTTAGAAGTTACCTACGAGCAGTACTTC.